This T cell receptor (beta chain) was identified in a study of regulatory T cells in long-lasting Graves disease. General study results and limits: Examination was confined to peripheral blood, excluding thyroid tissue.

Time point reported: newly diagnosed GD, antithyroid drugs for less than 3 months. After RNA was extracted from PBMCs, the TCR library was made from it. Relying on iRepertoire HTBI primers and Arm-PCR of CDR3 regions, the team built TCR beta libraries. Each CDR3 protein is one row after TCRdb ran MiXCR on the multiplex PCR reads. The table lists some 600,000 distinct CDR3 sequences, roughly 16% of them singletons, with around 11% in the top ten. V was trimmed by 7 bases and J by 9 bases, leaving 12 bases between them. This CDR3 has 11 amino acids. CDR1 is MDHEN and CDR2 is SYDVKM in the germline V gene. This clonotype showed up many times. Its cognate antigen is unknown. The data were also submitted as part of a second study, on T cells in Graves' hyperthyroidism and ophthalmopathy. Per that study: Researchers found most expanded thyroid clonotypes above 0.001 in blood as well.

Sequenced material: peripheral blood mononuclear cells (PBMCs), taken at new diagnosis, from a patient treated with antithyroid drugs. The chain recombines TRBV28 with TRBJ1-1; D unclear. The sequence derives from a man aged 18 to 29 with Graves disease. CDR3 sequence: CASKNPGKAFF. CDR3 bases: TGTGCCAGCAAAAACCCGGGGAAAGCTTTCTTT.